This TCR beta chain comes out of a study of T cells in Graves' hyperthyroidism and ophthalmopathy. The study's findings and limits: A median roughly 6.6 months before onset, the model predicted ophthalmopathy.

About this clonotype: Its target is unknown. One end of the junction does not line up with germline, which may come from a read error.

TCR beta CDR3 sequences were amplified from RNA transcripts. Carried out on the TCR CDR3, a first-round RT-PCR used the HTBI primer set. TCRdb re-analysed the multiplex PCR reads in MiXCR, keeping a single row per CDR3 protein. The sample holds some 600,000 distinct CDR3 sequences, around 42% seen once. Germline V lookup: CDR1 MGHDK, CDR2 SYGVNS. The CDR3 sequence is 13 residues long. This receptor was obtained from a woman aged 18-29 years with Graves' hyperthyroidism. Source material: peripheral blood or thyroid tissue (not recorded which). V gene TRBV25-1 combines with J gene TRBJ2-2; D ambiguous. As DNA, the CDR3 is TGTGCCAGCAGCGAATATGTGACCGGGGAGCTGTTTTTT. It specifies CASSEYVTGELFF.